These 10 T cell receptor beta chains were all obtained from the same sample, sequenced in a study of blood T cells in healthy people across ages. A second PCR of roughly 6 to 12 cycles used a sample-barcoded 5' primer and a J-beta primer mix. TCRdb re-called the 5' RACE reads with MiXCR, one entry per CDR3 protein. The sample yields about 1,500,000 distinct CDR3 sequences, around two fifths seen once. The material sequenced was blood. These receptor sequences come from a woman aged 18-29 years in good health.

The V call is TRBV7-8, the J call TRBJ2-7, with 7 bases identical to TRBD2. Germline V gene sequence: CDR1 SGHVS, CDR2 FQNEAQ. The CDR3 consists of 13 residues. With 5 bases clipped from V and 4 bases from J, the junction kept 5 bases outside the gene matches. CDR3 amino acids: CASSIGTTYEQYF. Written as DNA, the CDR3 is TGTGCCAGCAGCATCGGGACTACATACGAGCAGTACTTC. The full variable domain, its missing parts supplied by reference TRBV7-8 and TRBJ2-7, is GAGVSQSPRYKVAKRGQDVALRCDPISGHVSLFWYQQALGQGPEFLTYFQNEAQLDKSGLPSDRFFAERPEGSVSTLKIQRTQQEDSAVYLCASSIGTTYEQYFGPGTRLTVT.

This clonotype showed up just a few times. The rearrangement uses TRBV7-9 and TRBJ2-7, with D hard to call. There are 12 residues in the CDR3. V was shortened by 6 bases and J by 2 bases, with 8 bases between the two germline ends. Germline V CDR1 and CDR2: SEHNR, FQNEAQ (reference sequence). The CDR3 loop reads CASSVRAYEQYF. The CDR3 DNA follows: TGTGCCAGCAGTGTAAGGGCCTACGAGCAGTACTTC.

This clonotype appeared a single time. The V call is TRBV29-1, the J call TRBJ2-1, with 8 positions matching TRBD1. Germline lookup yields CDR1 SQVTM and CDR2 ANQGSEA. The junction had 17 bases not matched to a gene; V was cut back by 0 bases and J by 10 bases. The CDR3 is 17 residues long. The CDR3 nucleotides are TGCAGCGTTGAAGATCATCGAGGACAGGGAAGCTCCTACGAGCAGTTCTTC. Protein product: CSVEDHRGQGSSYEQFF.

CDR3 sequence (DNA): TGTGCCAGCAGCTTAACGACAGCGCCTAACTATGGCTACACCTTC. It specifies CASSLTTAPNYGYTF. This chain links TRBV7-6 with TRBJ1-2, with a tentative D call TRBD1 (5 bases). The CDR3 contains 15 residues. From germline, CDR1 is SGHVS and CDR2 FNYEAQ. With 2 bases removed from V and 0 bases from J, the gap between germline ends came to 10 bases.

The chain couples TRBV25-1 to TRBJ2-1; unclear D gene. This CDR3 is 16 amino acids long. V lost 1 base to trimming and J lost 2 bases, with 12 bases between them. Per germline, CDR1 MGHDK and CDR2 SYGVNS. The CDR3 region is CASSESETIPYNEQFF. CDR3 nucleotides: TGTGCCAGCAGTGAATCGGAGACAATACCCTACAATGAGCAGTTCTTC.

This chain joins TRBV3-1 and TRBJ1-1; D ambiguous. The V gene's germline CDR1 is LGHDT and CDR2 YNNKEL (reference sequence). The length of the CDR3 is 13 residues. The V and J ends lost 0 bases and 7 bases respectively, with 9 bases between them. The CDR3, as DNA: TGTGCCAGCAGCCAAGAATTGGCTCTTGAAGCTTTCTTT. It translates to CASSQELALEAFF. Filled out from reference TRBV3-1 and TRBJ1-1, the complete variable domain reads DTAVSQTPKYLVTQMGNDKSIKCEQNLGHDTMYWYKQDSKKFLKIMFSYNNKELIINETVPNRFSPKSPDKAHLNLHINSLELGDSAVYFCASSQELALEAFFGQGTRLTVV.

This clonotype was detected a few times. V and J are TRBV20-1 and TRBJ2-5, with D possibly TRBD1 on 5 matching bases. This CDR3 has 15 residues. Trimming pared 6 bases from V and 0 bases from J, leaving 17 bases between. CDR1 is DFQATT and CDR2 is SNEGSKA in the germline V gene (reference sequence). CDR3 nucleotides: TGCAGTGCCTCCAGGGCGCCAGCGTACCAAGAGACCCAGTACTTC. Its protein is CSASRAPAYQETQYF.

V usage is TRBV29-1 and J usage is TRBJ2-1, with D perhaps matching TRBD1 or TRBD2 (5 bases each). Germline V lookup: CDR1 SQVTM, CDR2 ANQGSEA. Trimming took 0 bases from V and 9 from J, leaving 21 bases between them. The CDR3 loop spans 16 amino acids. The CDR3 spells CSVEDFLGTRGGEQFF. In nucleotides, the CDR3 is TGCAGCGTTGAAGATTTCTTAGGGACCCGCGGAGGTGAGCAGTTCTTC.

V and J are TRBV6-1 and TRBJ1-1, with D unresolved. In germline, CDR1 is MNHNS, CDR2 SASEGT. This CDR3 spans 12 amino acids. Deletions cut 2 bases from V and 8 bases from J, with 9 bases between. The CDR3 protein is CASSELVSEAFF. The CDR3, as DNA: TGTGCCAGCAGTGAATTAGTTTCGGAAGCTTTCTTT.

Only one count was recorded for this clonotype. The V and J genes are TRBV20-1 and TRBJ1-6, with 9 nucleotides matching TRBD1. The CDR3 contains 17 residues. Germline trimming cut 0 bases from V and 3 bases from J; bases unmatched to any gene: 6. Germline values: CDR1 DFQATT, CDR2 SNEGSKA (reference sequence). Here the CDR3 DNA reads TGCAGTGCTAGAGATTGGGACAGGGCGGGCTATAATTCACCCCTCCACTTT. It yields the protein CSARDWDRAGYNSPLHF.